This is a list of T cell receptor beta chains from one sample in a study of cytomegalovirus exposure and HLA in healthy donors. This table comes from immunoSEQ multiplex PCR, and its TCRdb copy is limited to in-frame clones, with some not included. This sample contains some 120,000 clones. Input material: PBMCs. The receptors here all came from a man aged 18 to 35 in good health and CMV-seronegative. Both conserved end residues are part of each CDR3. The D gene is left open where the match is weak.

v_gene	len	d_gene	j_gene	CDR3nt	CDR3aa
TRBV11-2	14	TRBD1	TRBJ2-1	TGTGCCAGCAGCGAGGGGACAGGGTACAATGAGCAGTTCTTC	CASSEGTGYNEQFF
TRBV4-1	16	.	TRBJ2-3	TGCGCCAGCAGCCAACGGGCTAGCGCCACCACAGATACGCAGTATTTT	CASSQRASATTDTQYF
TRBV5-4	14	.	TRBJ2-3	TGTGCCAGCAGCTTGACTTCTAGCACAGATACGCAGTATTTT	CASSLTSSTDTQYF
TRBV11-2	13	.	TRBJ1-5	TGTGCCAGCGGGGAGGGGGTCAGGCAGCCCCAGCATTTT	CASGEGVRQPQHF
TRBV27	15	.	TRBJ2-1	TGTGCCAGCAGTAGACTCCTTAGCTCCTACAATGAGCAGTTCTTC	CASSRLLSSYNEQFF
TRBV6-5	15	.	TRBJ1-3	TGTGCCAGCAGTTACGGGCCGCTTTCTGGAAACACCATATATTTT	CASSYGPLSGNTIYF
TRBV5-1	16	.	TRBJ2-2	TGCGCCAGCAGCCCGCAACCCAAACTGAACACCGGGGAGCTGTTTTTT	CASSPQPKLNTGELFF
TRBV7-9	13	.	TRBJ2-7	TGTGCCAGCAGCAGGGGCAGTACCTACGAGCAGTACTTC	CASSRGSTYEQYF
TRBV6-1	16	.	TRBJ1-4	TGTGCCAGCAGTGAAGGGCGTGGGGGGGCGGGAGAAAAACTGTTTTTT	CASSEGRGGAGEKLFF
TRBV27	12	TRBD2	TRBJ2-3	TGTGCCAGCAGATCCAGCGGGAGGACGCAGTATTTT	CASRSSGRTQYF
TRBV13	15	.	TRBJ1-1	TGTGCCAGCAGCTCACCCTTGGACAGGAACACTGAAGCTTTCTTT	CASSSPLDRNTEAFF
TRBV7-8	17	.	TRBJ1-2	TGTGCCAGCAGCGATCCCGCACAGTCCCCACCTAACTATGGCTACACCTTC	CASSDPAQSPPNYGYTF
TRBV5-4	16	TRBD2	TRBJ2-7	TGTGCCAGCAGCGTAGACGGACTAGCGATTAACTACGAGCAGTACTTC	CASSVDGLAINYEQYF
TRBV23-1	12	.	TRBJ1-4	TGCGCCAGGGGACATCAGAGTGAAAAACTGTTTTTT	CARGHQSEKLFF
TRBV7-2	14	TRBD2	TRBJ2-7	TGTGCCAGCAGCTGGACTAGCGGCCCCTCCGAGCAGTACTTC	CASSWTSGPSEQYF
TRBV28	15	TRBD1	TRBJ2-7	TGTGCCAGCAGCGTACCGGGACAGGGGGTATACGAGCAGTACTTC	CASSVPGQGVYEQYF
TRBV21-1	12	.	TRBJ2-7	TGTGCCAGCAGCAAGGACACCTACGAGCAGTACTTC	CASSKDTYEQYF
TRBV2	16	.	TRBJ2-2	TGTGCCAGCAGGGCGAATAGCGTGGCGAACACCGGGGAGCTGTTTTTT	CASRANSVANTGELFF
TRBV6-5	14	TRBD2	TRBJ2-7	TGTGCCAGCTCGGGGGGGAAACCCTCCTACGAGCAGTACTTC	CASSGGKPSYEQYF
TRBV15	14	.	TRBJ1-5	TGTGCCACCAGCCCCCCCAGGGGAGACCAGCCCCAGCATTTT	CATSPPRGDQPQHF
TRBV6-5	16	TRBD1	TRBJ1-2	TGTGCCAGCAGTTCCGCCGCCGACAGGGTGAACTATGGCTACACCTTC	CASSSAADRVNYGYTF
TRBV5-1	14	.	TRBJ1-2	TGCGCCAGCAGCGTAGCAGGGGACGACTATGGCTACACCTTC	CASSVAGDDYGYTF
TRBV9	12	.	TRBJ2-1	TGTGCCAGCAGCGTCTCCACGGGGGTGAAGTTCTTC	CASSVSTGVKFF
TRBV15	15	.	TRBJ2-3	TGTGCCACCAGCACCTCCTACTCTAGCACAGATACGCAGTATTTT	CATSTSYSSTDTQYF
TRBV9	14	TRBD2	TRBJ2-7	TGTGCCAGCAGCCCGGAGGGACTACTCGACGAGCAGTACTTC	CASSPEGLLDEQYF
TRBV19	17	TRBD1	TRBJ1-5	TGTGCCAGTAGTAAGGGGACAGGGAAGGGAGGCAATCAGCCCCAGCATTTT	CASSKGTGKGGNQPQHF
TRBV18	15	.	TRBJ1-1	TGTGCCAGCGCCCCCCCCGGGGTTATGAACACTGAAGCTTTCTTT	CASAPPGVMNTEAFF
TRBV5-1	15	TRBD1	TRBJ1-2	TGCGCCAGCAGCGCGGGACAGGGGGCTTCTCCTGGCTACACCTTC	CASSAGQGASPGYTF
TRBV7-9	15	TRBD2	TRBJ2-3	TGTGCCAGCAGCTTAGTGACCCCGGGAGGAGATACGCAGTATTTT	CASSLVTPGGDTQYF
TRBV5-8	16	.	TRBJ2-3	TGTGCCAGCAGCTGGCACTCCGGGTTGACCACAGATACGCAGTATTTT	CASSWHSGLTTDTQYF
TRBV27	13	.	TRBJ2-4	TGTGCCAGCAGCGGACAGCCTAGGAACATTCAGTACTTC	CASSGQPRNIQYF
TRBV9	15	.	TRBJ2-2	TGTGCCAGCAGCGTTGAAGGGGGGAACACCGGGGAGCTGTTTTTT	CASSVEGGNTGELFF
TRBV4-1	17	.	TRBJ1-1	TGCGCCAGCAGCCAAGATCCGGGGGGACAACTCAACACTGAAGCTTTCTTT	CASSQDPGGQLNTEAFF
TRBV6-5	15	.	TRBJ2-6	TGTGCCAGCAGAAAAGGACAGTTTGGGGCCAACGTCCTGACTTTC	CASRKGQFGANVLTF
TRBV6-6	15	.	TRBJ1-4	TGTGCCAGCAGTTCCCGCGCGGAGGCTAATGAAAAACTGTTTTTT	CASSSRAEANEKLFF